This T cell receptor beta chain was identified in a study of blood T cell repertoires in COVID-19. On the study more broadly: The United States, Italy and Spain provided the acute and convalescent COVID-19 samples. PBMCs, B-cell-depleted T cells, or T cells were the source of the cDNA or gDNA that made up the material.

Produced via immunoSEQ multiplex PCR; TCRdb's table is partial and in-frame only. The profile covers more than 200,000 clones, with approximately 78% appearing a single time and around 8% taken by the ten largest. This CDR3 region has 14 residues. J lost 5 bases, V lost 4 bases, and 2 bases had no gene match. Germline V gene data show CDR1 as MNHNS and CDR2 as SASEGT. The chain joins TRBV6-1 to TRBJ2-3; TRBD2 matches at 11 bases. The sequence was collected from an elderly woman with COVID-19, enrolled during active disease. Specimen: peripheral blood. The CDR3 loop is CASSVAGGRDTQYF. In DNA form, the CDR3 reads TGTGCCAGCAGTGTAGCGGGGGGGCGAGATACGCAGTATTTT.